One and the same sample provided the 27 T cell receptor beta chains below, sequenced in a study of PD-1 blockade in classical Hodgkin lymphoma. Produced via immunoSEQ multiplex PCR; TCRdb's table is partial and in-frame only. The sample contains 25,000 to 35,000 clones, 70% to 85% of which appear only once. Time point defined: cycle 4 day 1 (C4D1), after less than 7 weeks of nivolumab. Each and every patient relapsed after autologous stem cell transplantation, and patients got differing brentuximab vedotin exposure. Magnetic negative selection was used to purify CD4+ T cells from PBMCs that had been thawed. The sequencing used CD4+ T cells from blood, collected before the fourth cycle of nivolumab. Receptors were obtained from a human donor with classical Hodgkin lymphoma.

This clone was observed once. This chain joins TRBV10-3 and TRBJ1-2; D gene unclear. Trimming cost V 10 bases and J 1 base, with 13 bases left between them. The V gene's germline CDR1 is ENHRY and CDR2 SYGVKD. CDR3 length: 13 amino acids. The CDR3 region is CATQWDFNYGYTF. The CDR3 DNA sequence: TGTGCCACTCAGTGGGATTTTAACTATGGCTACACCTTC.

The CDR3 sequence is CASSHTGVLGNIQYF. The CDR3 coding sequence is TGCGCCAGCAGTCATACAGGGGTCCTTGGAAACATTCAGTACTTC. V gene TRBV23-1 combines with J gene TRBJ2-4, with 7 nucleotides matching TRBD1. TRBV23-1 is sorted into the ORF group, with uncertain function. The CDR3 spans 15 residues. V was clipped by 3 bases and J by 6 bases; unmatched bases: 8.

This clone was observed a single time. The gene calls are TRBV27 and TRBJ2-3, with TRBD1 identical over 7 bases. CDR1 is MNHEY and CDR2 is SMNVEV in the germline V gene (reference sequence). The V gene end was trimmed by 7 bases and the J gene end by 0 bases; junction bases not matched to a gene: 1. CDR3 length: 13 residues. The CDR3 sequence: CASKGASTDTQYF. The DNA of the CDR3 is TGTGCCAGCAAGGGGGCTAGCACAGATACGCAGTATTTT.

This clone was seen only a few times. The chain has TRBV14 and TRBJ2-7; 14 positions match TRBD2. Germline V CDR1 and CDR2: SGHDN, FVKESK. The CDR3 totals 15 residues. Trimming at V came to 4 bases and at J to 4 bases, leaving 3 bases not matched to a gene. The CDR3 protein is CASSLTSGRAYEQYF. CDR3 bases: TGTGCCAGCAGCCTGACTAGCGGGAGGGCGTACGAGCAGTACTTC.

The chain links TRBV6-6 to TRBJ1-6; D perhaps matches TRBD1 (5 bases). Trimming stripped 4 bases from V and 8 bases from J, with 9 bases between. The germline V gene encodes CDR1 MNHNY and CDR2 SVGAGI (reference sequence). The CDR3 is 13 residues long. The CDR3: CASSLSRDSPLHF. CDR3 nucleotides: TGTGCCAGCAGTTTAAGCAGGGATTCACCCCTCCACTTT.

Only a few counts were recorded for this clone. The CDR3 nucleotides read TGTGCCAGCAGCTGGGATAGCGGGTCCACCTTC. Translation gives CASSWDSGSTF. The genes are TRBV5-4 and TRBJ1-2; D unresolved. Germline loops: CDR1 SGHNT, CDR2 YYREEE (reference sequence). Trimming stripped 3 bases from V and 13 bases from J, with 13 bases between. The CDR3 has 11 amino acids.

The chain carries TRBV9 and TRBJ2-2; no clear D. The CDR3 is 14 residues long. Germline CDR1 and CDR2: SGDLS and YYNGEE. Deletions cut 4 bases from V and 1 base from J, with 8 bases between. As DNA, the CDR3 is TGTGCCAGCAGCCCCCGGGTGAACACCGGGGAGCTGTTTTTT. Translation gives CASSPRVNTGELFF.

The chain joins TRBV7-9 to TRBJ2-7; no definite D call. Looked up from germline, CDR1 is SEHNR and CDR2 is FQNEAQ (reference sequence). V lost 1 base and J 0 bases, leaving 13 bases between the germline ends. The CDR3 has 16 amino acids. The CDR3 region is CASSLDRLGNSYEQYF. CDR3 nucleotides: TGTGCCAGCAGCTTAGATCGTCTTGGGAACTCCTACGAGCAGTACTTC.

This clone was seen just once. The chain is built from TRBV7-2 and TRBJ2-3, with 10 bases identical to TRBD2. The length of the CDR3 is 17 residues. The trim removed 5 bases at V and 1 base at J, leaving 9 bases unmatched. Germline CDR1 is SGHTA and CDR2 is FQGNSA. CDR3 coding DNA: TGTGCCAGCAGCACCGCTCCTAGCGGGAGCCGCACAGATACGCAGTATTTT. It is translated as CASSTAPSGSRTDTQYF.

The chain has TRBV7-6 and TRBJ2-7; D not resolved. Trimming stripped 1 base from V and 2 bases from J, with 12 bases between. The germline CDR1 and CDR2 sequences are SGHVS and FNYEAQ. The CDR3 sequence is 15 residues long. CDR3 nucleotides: TGTGCCAGCAGCTTAGGGGAAGCAGGTGCCTACGAGCAGTACTTC. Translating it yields CASSLGEAGAYEQYF.

The CDR3 region is CASRLAGTGGCYEQYF. The CDR3 DNA reads as TGTGCAAGTCGCTTAGCGGGGACAGGGGGTTGCTACGAGCAGTACTTC. V is TRBV12-2 and J is TRBJ2-7; the table's D call, TRBD1, was not checked against the DNA. TRBV12-2 is marked as a pseudogene. The CDR3 spans 16 residues.

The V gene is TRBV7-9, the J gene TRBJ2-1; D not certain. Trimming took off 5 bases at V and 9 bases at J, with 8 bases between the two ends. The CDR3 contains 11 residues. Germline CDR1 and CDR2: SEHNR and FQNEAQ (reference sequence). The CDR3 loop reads CASSRVIEQFF. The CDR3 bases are TGTGCCAGCAGCAGGGTGATTGAGCAGTTCTTC.

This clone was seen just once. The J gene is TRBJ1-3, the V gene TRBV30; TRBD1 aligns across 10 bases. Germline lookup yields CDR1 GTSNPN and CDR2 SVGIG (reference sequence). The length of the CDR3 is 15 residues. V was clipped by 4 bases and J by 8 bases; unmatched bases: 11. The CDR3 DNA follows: TGTGCCTGGATGGACAGGGGGAAGACGTTAGACACCATATATTTT. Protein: CAWMDRGKTLDTIYF.

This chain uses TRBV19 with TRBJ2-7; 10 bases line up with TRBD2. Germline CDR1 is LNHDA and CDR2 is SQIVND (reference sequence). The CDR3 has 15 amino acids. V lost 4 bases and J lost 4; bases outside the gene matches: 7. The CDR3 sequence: CASSNEREGTYEQYF. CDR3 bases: TGTGCCAGTAGTAATGAGCGGGAGGGCACTTACGAGCAGTACTTC.

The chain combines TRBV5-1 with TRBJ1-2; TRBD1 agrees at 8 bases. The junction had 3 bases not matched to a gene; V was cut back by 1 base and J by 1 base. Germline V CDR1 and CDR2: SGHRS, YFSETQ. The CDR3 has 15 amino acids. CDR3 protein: CASSLWDRFNYGYTF. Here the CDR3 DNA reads TGCGCCAGCAGCTTGTGGGACAGGTTTAACTATGGCTACACCTTC.

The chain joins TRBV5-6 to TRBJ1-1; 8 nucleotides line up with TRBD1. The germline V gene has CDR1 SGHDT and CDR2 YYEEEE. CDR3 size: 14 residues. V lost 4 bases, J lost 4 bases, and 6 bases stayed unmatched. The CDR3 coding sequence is TGTGCCAGCAGCGGGCAGGGGGCCGTCACTGAAGCTTTCTTT. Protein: CASSGQGAVTEAFF.

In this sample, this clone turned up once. DNA for the CDR3: TGCGCCAGCAGCCAAGGCCCTAATGAAAAACTGTTTTTT. Encoded protein: CASSQGPNEKLFF. The gene calls are TRBV5-1 and TRBJ1-4; D is undetermined. V gave up 4 bases and J gave up 3 bases, with 7 bases separating them. The CDR3 runs 13 residues. Germline V CDR1 and CDR2: SGHRS, YFSETQ.

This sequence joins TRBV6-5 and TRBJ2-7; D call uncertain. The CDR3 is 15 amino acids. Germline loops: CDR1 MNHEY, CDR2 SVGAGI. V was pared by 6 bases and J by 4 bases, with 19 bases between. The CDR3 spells CASRRNSLGPYEQYF. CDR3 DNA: TGTGCCAGCAGACGGAACAGTCTAGGTCCGTACGAGCAGTACTTC.

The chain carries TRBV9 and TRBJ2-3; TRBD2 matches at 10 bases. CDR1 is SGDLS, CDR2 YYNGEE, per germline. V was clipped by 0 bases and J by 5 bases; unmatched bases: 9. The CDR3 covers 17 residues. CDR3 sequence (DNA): TGTGCCAGCAGCGTAGGGCGGGTAGCGGGAGGAGGAGATACGCAGTATTTT. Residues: CASSVGRVAGGGDTQYF.

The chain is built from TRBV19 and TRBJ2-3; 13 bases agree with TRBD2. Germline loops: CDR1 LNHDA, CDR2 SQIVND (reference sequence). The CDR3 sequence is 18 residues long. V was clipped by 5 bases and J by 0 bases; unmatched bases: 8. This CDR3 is CASSGGLAGAPSTDTQYF. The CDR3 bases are TGTGCCAGTAGTGGAGGACTAGCGGGGGCACCTAGCACAGATACGCAGTATTTT.

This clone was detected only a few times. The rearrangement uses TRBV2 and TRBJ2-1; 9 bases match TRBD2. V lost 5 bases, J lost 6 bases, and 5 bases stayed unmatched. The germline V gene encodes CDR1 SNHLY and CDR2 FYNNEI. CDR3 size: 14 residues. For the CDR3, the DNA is TGTGCCAGCAGTCCCGGGACTAGCTTCAATGAGCAGTTCTTC. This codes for CASSPGTSFNEQFF.

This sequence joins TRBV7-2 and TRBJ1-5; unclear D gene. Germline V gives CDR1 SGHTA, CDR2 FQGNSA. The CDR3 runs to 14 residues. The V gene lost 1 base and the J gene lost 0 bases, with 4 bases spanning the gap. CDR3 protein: CASSLGYSNQPQHF. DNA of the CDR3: TGTGCCAGCAGCTTAGGGTATAGCAATCAGCCCCAGCATTTT.

The DNA of the CDR3 is TGTGCCAGCAGTGAGCAGGGCGGCAATCAGCCCCAGCATTTT. Translation gives CASSEQGGNQPQHF. The chain joins TRBV6-4 to TRBJ1-5, with TRBD1 as a possible D gene (5 bases). This CDR3 is built from 14 residues. Germline CDR1 MRHNA, CDR2 SNTAGT. The V end lost 3 bases, the J end lost 2 bases, and 8 bases lay between the germline ends.

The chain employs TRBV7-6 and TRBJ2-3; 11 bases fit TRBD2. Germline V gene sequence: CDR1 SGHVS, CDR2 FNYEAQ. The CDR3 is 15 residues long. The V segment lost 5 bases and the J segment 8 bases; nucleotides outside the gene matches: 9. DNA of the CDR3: TGTGCCAGCAGCCCCACTAGCGGGGGCAAACTTACGCAGTATTTT. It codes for CASSPTSGGKLTQYF.

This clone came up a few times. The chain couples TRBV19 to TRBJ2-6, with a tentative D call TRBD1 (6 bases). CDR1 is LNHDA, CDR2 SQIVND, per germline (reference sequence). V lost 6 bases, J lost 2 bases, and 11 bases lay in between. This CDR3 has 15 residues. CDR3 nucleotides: TGTGCCAGTAGCGACCCAGGGGCTGGGGCCAACGTCCTGACTTTC. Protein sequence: CASSDPGAGANVLTF. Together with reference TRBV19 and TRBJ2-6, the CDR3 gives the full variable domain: DGGITQSPKYLFRKEGQNVTLSCEQNLNHDAMYWYRQDPGQGLRLIYYSQIVNDFQKGDIAEGYSVSREKKESFPLTVTSAQKNPTAFYLCASSDPGAGANVLTFGAGSRLTVL.

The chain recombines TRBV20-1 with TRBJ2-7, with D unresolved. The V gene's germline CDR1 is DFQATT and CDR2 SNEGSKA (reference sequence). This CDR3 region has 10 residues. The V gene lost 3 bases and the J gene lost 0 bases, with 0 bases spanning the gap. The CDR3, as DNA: TGCAGTGCTAGCTCCTACGAGCAGTACTTC. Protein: CSASSYEQYF.

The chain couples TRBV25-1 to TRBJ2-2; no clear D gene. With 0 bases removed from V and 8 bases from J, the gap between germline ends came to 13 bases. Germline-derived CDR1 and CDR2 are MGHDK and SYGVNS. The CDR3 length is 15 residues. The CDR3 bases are TGTGCCAGCAGTGAATATAGCCTCGGTGTTGGGGAGCTGTTTTTT. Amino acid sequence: CASSEYSLGVGELFF.